Listed here is a single TCR beta chain. Its cognate antigen is unknown. A junction end diverges from the germline sequence, so it may reflect a read error. This sample is drawn from a study of identical twins. Study-level results: Models underestimated out-of-frame TCR alpha sharing in monozygotic twins. Twins' surplus sharing was weaker for beta out-of-frame sequences.

TCRdb reprocessed the 5' RACE reads with MiXCR, giving one entry per CDR3 protein. The sample contains hundreds of thousands of distinct CDR3 sequences, about 20% of which appear only once. Separately, the same data were catalogued under a study of T cells expressing NK-cell markers. That work states: Dominance of the CD3+CD56-NKG2C+ fraction by these clonotypes also held in a handful of donors.

Source material: PBMCs. This receptor was identified in a woman aged 18-29 years in good health.

CDR3: CVSSDRVGAFF. Here the CDR3 DNA reads TGTGTCAGCAGCGACAGGGTAGGAGCTTTCTTT. The genes are TRBV6-5 and TRBJ1-1, with 7 bases lining up with TRBD1. This CDR3 is 11 amino acids long. Germline V gene lookup returns CDR1 MNHEY and CDR2 SVGAGI.